These T cell receptor beta chains were read from a single sample in a study of T cell responses to AZD1222 COVID-19 vaccine. Repertoires were generated with immunoSEQ multiplex PCR, while TCRdb's copy carries only in-frame clones and drops some. The data contain tens of thousands of clones, 80% to 85% of them singletons. This specimen consisted of peripheral blood, obtained on day 0 of AZD1222 vaccination. All receptors derive from an adult in good health. Each CDR3 is given without its conserved first and last residue. Fields, in order: J gene, D gene, CDR3 length, clone size, V gene, CDR3 protein. The D gene is left open where the match is weak. Rows may omit the clone size; those that give it use once, few, many or a size class.

j_gene: TRBJ1-3; d_gene: NA; len: 12; abundance: NA; v_gene: TRBV6-5; CDR3aa: ASSYDSSRNTIY
j_gene: TRBJ1-1; d_gene: NA; len: 13; abundance: NA; v_gene: TRBV6-1; CDR3aa: ASRVEGHPDTEAF
j_gene: TRBJ2-3; d_gene: NA; len: 11; abundance: NA; v_gene: TRBV11-2; CDR3aa: ASSLGSGVTQY
j_gene: TRBJ2-1; d_gene: TRBD2; len: 14; abundance: NA; v_gene: TRBV4-3; CDR3aa: ASSRTLGGGYNEQF
j_gene: TRBJ1-1; d_gene: NA; len: 13; abundance: NA; v_gene: TRBV30; CDR3aa: AWSAYRVLNTEAF
j_gene: TRBJ2-7; d_gene: TRBD1; len: 11; abundance: NA; v_gene: TRBV5-1; CDR3aa: ASSLHGQDEQY
j_gene: TRBJ1-5; d_gene: NA; len: 16; abundance: NA; v_gene: TRBV6-1; CDR3aa: ASSEAFFQGNSNQPQH
j_gene: TRBJ2-4; d_gene: NA; len: 16; abundance: NA; v_gene: TRBV3-1/TRBV3-2; CDR3aa: ASSQVIGTRKAKNIQY
j_gene: TRBJ2-2; d_gene: TRBD1; len: 13; abundance: once; v_gene: TRBV4-1; CDR3aa: ASSRPTGGGARLF
j_gene: TRBJ2-7; d_gene: TRBD1; len: 14; abundance: NA; v_gene: TRBV27; CDR3aa: ASSLAAGRGQYEQY
j_gene: TRBJ2-3; d_gene: TRBD2; len: 13; abundance: once; v_gene: TRBV5-1; CDR3aa: ASSLGRGGTDTQY
j_gene: TRBJ2-1; d_gene: TRBD2; len: 13; abundance: NA; v_gene: TRBV4-3; CDR3aa: ASSQGAGGYNEQF
j_gene: TRBJ2-5; d_gene: NA; len: 13; abundance: NA; v_gene: TRBV6-5; CDR3aa: ASSYGTATRETQY
j_gene: TRBJ2-7; d_gene: TRBD2; len: 9; abundance: NA; v_gene: TRBV3-1/TRBV3-2; CDR3aa: ASSRGGGQY
j_gene: TRBJ2-7; d_gene: TRBD2; len: 12; abundance: NA; v_gene: TRBV19; CDR3aa: ASSLAGGTYEQY
j_gene: TRBJ1-1; d_gene: NA; len: 11; abundance: NA; v_gene: TRBV5-1; CDR3aa: ASSPRGGPEAF
j_gene: TRBJ2-5; d_gene: TRBD1; len: 12; abundance: NA; v_gene: TRBV9; CDR3aa: ASSVGTEPETQY
j_gene: TRBJ1-2; d_gene: NA; len: 11; abundance: NA; v_gene: TRBV28; CDR3aa: ASSLGPRYGYT
j_gene: TRBJ1-1; d_gene: NA; len: 12; abundance: NA; v_gene: TRBV7-9; CDR3aa: ASSLESSGSRAF
j_gene: TRBJ2-5; d_gene: NA; len: 11; abundance: NA; v_gene: TRBV5-1; CDR3aa: ASHPGSGETQY
j_gene: TRBJ2-1; d_gene: NA; len: 12; abundance: NA; v_gene: TRBV25-1; CDR3aa: ASSDLSGYNEQF
j_gene: TRBJ2-2; d_gene: NA; len: 13; abundance: NA; v_gene: TRBV5-4; CDR3aa: ASSLDTKRVGELF
j_gene: TRBJ1-1; d_gene: TRBD1; len: 13; abundance: once; v_gene: TRBV7-9; CDR3aa: ASSDGQVLNTEAF
j_gene: TRBJ2-4; d_gene: NA; len: 12; abundance: NA; v_gene: TRBV7-2; CDR3aa: ASSSLTGLDIQY
j_gene: TRBJ2-7; d_gene: TRBD2; len: 12; abundance: NA; v_gene: TRBV7-2; CDR3aa: ASSPWGGYYEQY
j_gene: TRBJ1-1; d_gene: NA; len: 11; abundance: once; v_gene: TRBV29-1; CDR3aa: SVEDGRGTEAF
j_gene: TRBJ2-3; d_gene: NA; len: 12; abundance: NA; v_gene: TRBV7-2; CDR3aa: ASSPLGDTDTQY
j_gene: TRBJ2-1; d_gene: NA; len: 12; abundance: NA; v_gene: TRBV5-4; CDR3aa: ASGSQRSYNEQF
j_gene: TRBJ2-7; d_gene: NA; len: 12; abundance: NA; v_gene: TRBV5-6; CDR3aa: ASSGRQSSYEQY
j_gene: TRBJ2-5; d_gene: NA; len: 12; abundance: once; v_gene: TRBV5-6; CDR3aa: ASSRRDFKETQY
j_gene: TRBJ2-1; d_gene: NA; len: 13; abundance: NA; v_gene: TRBV19; CDR3aa: ASSTRGQVMNEQF
j_gene: TRBJ2-7; d_gene: NA; len: 11; abundance: NA; v_gene: TRBV4-3; CDR3aa: ASSQGPGYEQY
j_gene: TRBJ1-6; d_gene: TRBD1; len: 13; abundance: NA; v_gene: TRBV5-1; CDR3aa: ASSLAGQGNSPLH
j_gene: TRBJ2-7; d_gene: NA; len: 11; abundance: NA; v_gene: TRBV29-1; CDR3aa: SVEKGEGYEQY
j_gene: TRBJ2-1; d_gene: NA; len: 13; abundance: NA; v_gene: TRBV19; CDR3aa: ASNEGPNSYNEQF
j_gene: TRBJ1-1; d_gene: NA; len: 7; abundance: few; v_gene: TRBV3-1/TRBV3-2; CDR3aa: ASTGAKF
j_gene: TRBJ1-6; d_gene: NA; len: 13; abundance: NA; v_gene: TRBV4-3; CDR3aa: ASSQEIHRNSPLH
j_gene: TRBJ2-3; d_gene: NA; len: 15; abundance: NA; v_gene: TRBV14; CDR3aa: ASSQGIVGAWGDTQY